This T cell receptor (beta chain) was sequenced in a study of cytomegalovirus exposure and HLA in healthy donors. Study as a whole: Caucasian-associated ancestry cluster membership applied to approximately 81% of around 400 genotyped donors.

The study, taken as a whole, reports: Near-uniform donor sequencing depth was presumed by presence/absence analyses.

It was with 60 Vbeta and 13 Jbeta primers that the PCR ran. Only in-frame clones appear in the TCRdb table, and some are missing; sequencing was by immunoSEQ multiplex PCR. Counted here are 100,000 to 140,000 clones, approximately 79% occurring once; the ten biggest clones make up about 14%. With regard to this clone: Its antigen is not identified.

V was pared by 4 bases and J by 8 bases, with 7 bases of the junction left unmatched. The CDR3 is 13 amino acids. Germline CDR1 reads SGHNT; CDR2 reads YYREEE (reference sequence). The material sequenced was PBMCs. This receptor was taken from a woman between 40 and 50 years old in good health and CMV-seropositive. The chain has TRBV5-4 and TRBJ1-2, with 8 bases matching TRBD1. In DNA, the CDR3 is TGTGCCAGCAGCGCCAGGGGGCAGGGAGGCTACACCTTC. This gives the protein CASSARGQGGYTF.